The 21 T cell receptor beta chains given below trace back to one sample, sequenced in a study of T cells in localized non-small cell lung cancer. The repertoire was sequenced with immunoSEQ multiplex PCR; TCRdb's copy has only in-frame clones and lacks some. The table has some 1,000 clones, roughly 19% seen once. The source was normal lung tissue next to the tumor, collected before any cancer treatment. The source of these receptors is a male donor aged 60 or over with stage III lung adenocarcinoma.

This chain joins TRBV19 and TRBJ1-2; weak D call: TRBD1 (5 bases). V dropped 8 bases and J dropped 1 base, with 11 bases sitting between them. Per germline, CDR1 LNHDA and CDR2 SQIVND (reference sequence). This CDR3 has 13 amino acids. CDR3 region: CASRQMINYGYTF. Written as DNA, the CDR3 is TGTGCCAGTCGACAGATGATTAACTATGGCTACACCTTC.

The CDR3 region is CASSPTRAPGYTF. The CDR3 bases are TGTGCCAGTAGTCCAACCAGGGCCCCCGGCTACACCTTC. This sequence joins TRBV19 and TRBJ1-2, with D possibly matching TRBD1 (5 bases). The V end was cut by 5 bases, the J end by 8 bases, with 15 bases between. This CDR3 has 13 amino acids. From germline, CDR1 is LNHDA and CDR2 SQIVND (reference sequence).

V is TRBV9 and J is TRBJ1-1; the D is unclear. This CDR3 is built from 13 residues. Looked up from germline, CDR1 is SGDLS and CDR2 is YYNGEE. V dropped 0 bases and J dropped 7 bases, with 10 bases sitting between them. DNA of the CDR3: TGTGCCAGCAGCGTAGCCCCGCCAAGTGAAGCTTTCTTT. Amino acid sequence: CASSVAPPSEAFF.

This clone came up a few times. The V gene is TRBV6-8, the J gene TRBJ1-1; 8 nucleotides match TRBD1. Germline CDR1 is MNHGY and CDR2 is SAAAGT. The CDR3 sequence is 15 residues long. Trimming cost V 6 bases and J 0 bases; bases outside gene matches: 6. The CDR3 protein is CASSPRDRLNTEAFF. The DNA for the CDR3 is TGTGCCAGCAGCCCCCGGGACAGGCTGAACACTGAAGCTTTCTTT.

This clone was seen a few times. The CDR3 coding sequence is TGTGCCAGCAGTTACTCGACAGTGGGGAACACTGAAGCTTTCTTT. This gives the protein CASSYSTVGNTEAFF. This rearrangement joins TRBV6-8 to TRBJ1-1; a possible D gene is TRBD1 (5 bases). V gave up 0 bases and J gave up 1 base, with 9 bases separating them. The CDR3 totals 15 residues. Per germline, CDR1 MNHGY and CDR2 SAAAGT.

This clone has just a few counts. This chain joins TRBV6-8 and TRBJ2-7; tentative D call: TRBD1 (6 bases). With 5 bases removed from V and 0 bases from J, the gap between germline ends came to 14 bases. In germline, CDR1 is MNHGY, CDR2 SAAAGT. The CDR3 spans 15 residues. CDR3 amino acids: CASSVRTESSYEQYF. Written as DNA, the CDR3 is TGTGCCAGCAGTGTTAGGACAGAAAGCTCCTACGAGCAGTACTTC.

The chain employs TRBV18 and TRBJ2-7; the match to TRBD2 covers 11 bases. Looked up from germline, CDR1 is KGHSH and CDR2 is LQKENI. The CDR3 sequence is 14 residues long. The ends lost 3 bases at V and 7 bases at J; junction bases unmatched: 5. The CDR3 loop is CASSPTSGSEEQYF. As DNA, the CDR3 is TGTGCCAGCTCACCCACTAGCGGGAGCGAAGAGCAGTACTTC.

V usage is TRBV11-3 and J usage is TRBJ2-2; D is undetermined. Trimming removed 1 base from V and 1 base from J, with 7 bases in between. The CDR3 has 15 amino acids. Germline loops: CDR1 SGHNT, CDR2 YENEEA. CDR3 DNA: TGTGCCAGCAGCTTAGTCAGCCTGAACACCGGGGAGCTGTTTTTT. This gives the protein CASSLVSLNTGELFF.

The chain uses TRBV28 and TRBJ1-4; 10 nucleotides line up with TRBD1. Trimming removed 4 bases from V and 5 bases from J; junction bases left unmatched: 4. The CDR3 has 15 amino acids. Per germline, CDR1 MDHEN and CDR2 SYDVKM. The CDR3 coding sequence is TGTGCCAGCAGTTCACCGGGACAGGGGAATGAAAAACTGTTTTTT. As protein: CASSSPGQGNEKLFF. The complete variable domain, with remaining parts taken from reference TRBV28 and TRBJ1-4, reads DVKVTQSSRYLVKRTGEKVFLECVQDMDHENMFWYRQDPGLGLRLIYFSYDVKMKEKGDIPEGYSVSREKKERFSLILESASTNQTSMYLCASSSPGQGNEKLFFGSGTQLSVL.

J is TRBJ1-1 and V is TRBV11-3, with 7 bases lining up with TRBD1. V trimming: 4 bases; J trimming: 5 bases; junction bases outside the gene matches: 7. The germline CDR1 and CDR2 sequences are SGHNT and YENEEA. This CDR3 is built from 14 residues. CDR3 amino acids: CASSSTGTATEAFF. The CDR3 region has the DNA TGTGCCAGCAGCTCAACCGGGACAGCGACTGAAGCTTTCTTT. The entire variable domain, with the rest obtained from reference TRBV11-3 and TRBJ1-1, is as follows: EAGVVQSPRYKIIEKKQPVAFWCNPISGHNTLYWYLQNLGQGPELLIRYENEEAVDDSQLPKDRFSAERLKGVDSTLKIQPAELGDSAVYLCASSSTGTATEAFFGQGTRLTVV.

This clone has a handful of counts. V usage is TRBV18 and J usage is TRBJ2-5; 8 bases are a match to TRBD1. CDR3 length equals 17 residues. V was clipped by 3 bases and J by 5 bases; unmatched bases: 14. CDR1 and CDR2 from the germline V gene are KGHSH and LQKENI. CDR3 protein: CASSPRQGQASRETQYF. DNA for the CDR3: TGTGCCAGCTCACCTCGACAGGGACAGGCCTCAAGGGAGACCCAGTACTTC.

There are a few counts of this clone. The junction shows a germline mismatch at one end, possibly a read error. The chain couples TRBV11-3 to TRBJ1-2; no clear D. The germline gives CDR1 SGHNT, CDR2 YENEEA. This CDR3 region has 14 residues. The DNA of the CDR3 is TGTGCCAGCAGCCTAGACTTCTCCGGGTATGGCTACACCTTC. Encoded protein: CASSLDFSGYGYTF. Complete variable domain (other parts from reference TRBV11-3 and TRBJ1-2): EAGVVQSPRYKIIEKKQPVAFWCNPISGHNTLYWYLQNLGQGPELLIRYENEEAVDDSQLPKDRFSAERLKGVDSTLKIQPAELGDSAVYLCASSLDFSGYGYTFGSGTRLTVV.

The chain recombines TRBV28 with TRBJ1-2, with D maybe TRBD1 (5 bases). Germline V CDR1 and CDR2: MDHEN, SYDVKM. The CDR3 is 13 amino acids. V shed 5 bases and J shed 3 bases, with 10 bases lying between them. DNA of the CDR3: TGTGCCAGCAGTGACGGACATGACTATGGCTACACCTTC. This gives the protein CASSDGHDYGYTF.

The chain joins TRBV14 to TRBJ1-5; D gene unclear. CDR1 is SGHDN, CDR2 FVKESK, per germline. Between the trimmed V and J ends, which lost 4 bases and 3 bases, there was a span of 16 bases. There are 16 residues in the CDR3. The CDR3 DNA reads TGTGCCAGCAGCCCTTCCCAGGATAGATTCAATCAGCCCCAGCATTTT. Amino acids: CASSPSQDRFNQPQHF.

This clone was observed a few times. The V call is TRBV10-3, the J call TRBJ2-7; the match to TRBD2 covers 7 bases. The V and J ends lost 0 bases and 4 bases, in that order; junction bases with no gene match: 9. Germline CDR1 and CDR2: ENHRY and SYGVKD. The CDR3 is 16 amino acids. CDR3 DNA: TGTGCCATCAGTGAGTCCGGGGCTAGCGGTACTTACGAGCAGTACTTC. The encoded protein is CAISESGASGTYEQYF.

The genes are TRBV6-8 and TRBJ1-5, with 7 bases fitting TRBD1. J lost 4 bases, V lost 5 bases, and 8 bases had no gene match. CDR1 MNHGY and CDR2 SAAAGT come from the germline V gene. This CDR3 comprises 15 residues. CDR3 sequence: CASSEGGTVNQPQHF. CDR3 nucleotide sequence: TGTGCCAGCAGTGAGGGCGGGACAGTTAATCAGCCCCAGCATTTT.

This chain links TRBV28 with TRBJ2-2; 9 bases are shared with TRBD1. Trimming at V came to 8 bases and at J to 4 bases, leaving 8 bases not matched to a gene. The CDR3 loop spans 15 amino acids. The germline gives CDR1 MDHEN, CDR2 SYDVKM. CDR3 amino acids: CASSKQGAGTGELFF. CDR3 nucleotide sequence: TGTGCCAGCTCTAAACAGGGGGCCGGCACCGGGGAGCTGTTTTTT. Looking up the rest from reference TRBV28 and TRBJ2-2 gives the full variable domain: DVKVTQSSRYLVKRTGEKVFLECVQDMDHENMFWYRQDPGLGLRLIYFSYDVKMKEKGDIPEGYSVSREKKERFSLILESASTNQTSMYLCASSKQGAGTGELFFGEGSRLTVL.

This clone is large within its sample. The CDR3 loop reads CASSQDGGVEQYF. Here the CDR3 DNA reads TGTGCCAGCAGCCAAGATGGAGGGGTCGAGCAGTACTTC. The rearrangement links TRBV14 to TRBJ2-7, with D tentatively TRBD2 (6 bases). The CDR3 totals 13 residues. V was shortened by 0 bases and J by 6 bases, with 9 bases between the two germline ends. Germline values: CDR1 SGHDN, CDR2 FVKESK.

This clone is classed as large (0.1 to 1%). V gene TRBV11-3 combines with J gene TRBJ1-1, with no clear D. V was cut by 1 base and J by 11 bases, with 17 bases left in between. This CDR3 spans 14 amino acids. Germline V gene sequence: CDR1 SGHNT, CDR2 YENEEA. The CDR3 loop reads CASSLVRPGLRAFF. The CDR3 DNA is TGTGCCAGCAGCTTAGTACGACCAGGCCTGAGGGCTTTCTTT.

This clone is labeled medium-sized (0.01 to 0.1%). V is TRBV11-3 and J is TRBJ2-5; possible D gene TRBD1, 6 bases. Per the germline V gene, CDR1 is SGHNT and CDR2 is YENEEA. The CDR3 runs to 14 residues. Trimming shortened V by 3 bases and J by 3 bases, and 11 bases separated the two germline ends. The CDR3 loop reads CASSFGQTEETQYF. The CDR3 DNA follows: TGTGCCAGCAGCTTTGGACAGACCGAAGAGACCCAGTACTTC.

The V and J genes are TRBV11-3 and TRBJ2-1; 8 nucleotides match TRBD2. V dropped 7 bases and J dropped 9; count of bases not matched to a gene: 14. Germline V CDR1 and CDR2: SGHNT, YENEEA. The CDR3 consists of 15 residues. CDR3 residues: CASKGIRGGRGEQFF. CDR3 coding DNA: TGTGCCAGCAAAGGGATCCGGGGGGGCCGTGGTGAGCAGTTCTTC. The whole variable domain, filled in from reference TRBV11-3 and TRBJ2-1, reads EAGVVQSPRYKIIEKKQPVAFWCNPISGHNTLYWYLQNLGQGPELLIRYENEEAVDDSQLPKDRFSAERLKGVDSTLKIQPAELGDSAVYLCASKGIRGGRGEQFFGPGTRLTVL.